The entry below describes one TCR beta chain. Germline trimming cut 5 bases from V and 6 bases from J; bases unmatched to any gene: 15. The germline V gene encodes CDR1 SGHVS and CDR2 FNYEAQ. CDR3 length: 17 residues. Living in under 30 US areas, the participants were between about 18 and 100 years of age. Each participant's cohort was designated according to participant-reported clinical history. Clones were read by immunoSEQ multiplex PCR, and TCRdb kept only the in-frame ones, dropping some. The sample contains 250,000 to 400,000 clones, 85% of which appear only once. These data belong to a study of blood T cell repertoires in COVID-19. Study context: Samples representing acute and convalescent COVID-19 were sourced from the United States, Italy and Spain. From T cells, B-cell-depleted T cells, or PBMCs came the material, which was cDNA or gDNA.

Source material: PBMCs or T cells enriched from blood (not recorded which). The sequence came from a woman younger than 45 who had been exposed to COVID-19. V and J are TRBV7-6 and TRBJ2-1, with TRBD1 matching over 8 bases. In DNA form, the CDR3 reads TGTGCCAGCAGCCAGACTGGGAGGACAGGGATTCTCAATGAGCAGTTCTTC. It translates to CASSQTGRTGILNEQFF.